This T cell receptor (beta chain) emerged from a study of blood T cells in healthy people across ages. PCR was performed a second time for about 7 to 12 cycles using a sample-barcoded 5' primer and a J-beta primer mix. One entry per CDR3 protein results from TCRdb running MiXCR on the 5' RACE reads. The sample contains 1,100,000 or so distinct CDR3 sequences, less than 50% of which appear only once. Study observations and caveats: More naive CD4+ cells and higher diversity marked long-lived donors relative to aged donors.

Each donor's blood draw was 8.5 to 10 milliliters of peripheral blood. Isolation recovered at least 6 million PBMCs from every sample. The CDR3 extends over 15 amino acids. V shed 6 bases and J shed 2 bases, with 15 bases lying between them. A remark on this clonotype: The antigen remains unidentified.

The V and J genes are TRBV12-3 or TRBV12-4 and TRBJ2-3; no reliable D call. This receptor was obtained from a woman between 55 and 75 years old in good health. Sequencing input: blood. The CDR3 region has the DNA TGTGCCAGCAGCCCCACCTCTTACCCCACAGATACGCAGTATTTT. Translating gives CASSPTSYPTDTQYF.